Below, one TCR beta chain is given with its context. Cohort assignment relied on participant-reported clinical history. This record comes from a study of blood T cell repertoires in COVID-19. As handled by the study authors: Reference gene primer amplification gave estimated nucleated cell counts. Some clones are missing from TCRdb's copy, which holds only in-frame ones; the method was immunoSEQ multiplex PCR. V, J and clone size are taken as reported in that table, and D and trimming were inferred from the DNA itself. The table has 150,000 to 200,000 clones, approximately 82% seen once. The CDR3 has 15 amino acids. With V trimmed by 6 bases and J by 2 bases, 9 bases remained unmatched. Germline assignment: CDR1 MDHEN and CDR2 SYDVKM.

The receptor was derived from a man between 45 and 60 years old who had recovered from COVID-19. What was sequenced was PBMCs or T cells enriched from blood (not recorded which). The chain uses TRBV28 and TRBJ2-5; 7 positions match TRBD1. CDR3 bases: TGTGCCAGCAGGCCCCCCGGGACAGCTCAAGAGACCCAGTACTTC. It encodes CASRPPGTAQETQYF.